Listed below are T cell receptor beta chains from one sample, sequenced in a study of T cell responses to AZD1222 COVID-19 vaccine. This table comes from immunoSEQ multiplex PCR, and its TCRdb copy is limited to in-frame clones, with some not included. The profile covers around 100,000 clones, with over 75% appearing a single time and about 10% taken by the ten largest. The specimen comprised peripheral blood, sampled 28 days after the second AZD1222 dose. The receptors come from an adult who received the AZD1222 COVID-19 vaccine. Each CDR3 is given with its conserved first and last residue. A D gene is named only where the DNA matches it firmly. Clone size is not always given. Where it is, it says once, few, many or a class for expanded clones.

V: TRBV29-1; J: TRBJ2-5; D: .; size: .; DNA: TGCAGCGCTCGAGGTGGGAGTGGGCAAGAGACCCAGTACTTC; CDR3: CSARGGSGQETQYF
V: TRBV6-5; J: TRBJ2-5; D: TRBD2; size: .; DNA: TGTGCCAGCAGTTATACCCTAACTAGCGGGGAGACCCAGTACTTC; CDR3: CASSYTLTSGETQYF
V: TRBV29-1; J: TRBJ2-1; D: TRBD2; size: once; DNA: TGCAGCGTCCGGCGGACTAGCGGGAGCTACAATGAGCAGTTCTTC; CDR3: CSVRRTSGSYNEQFF
V: TRBV2; J: TRBJ2-7; D: .; size: .; DNA: TGTGCCAGCAGTGAAGTTACGGGAGCTGCCGAGCAGTACTTC; CDR3: CASSEVTGAAEQYF
V: TRBV28; J: TRBJ1-1; D: TRBD1; size: .; DNA: TGTGCCAGCAGTTTGACAGGGATGAACACTGAAGCTTTCTTT; CDR3: CASSLTGMNTEAFF
V: TRBV7-2; J: TRBJ1-1; D: .; size: .; DNA: TGTGCCAGCAGCTTTTCCTGGACCTTTGAAGCTTTCTTT; CDR3: CASSFSWTFEAFF
V: TRBV4-1; J: TRBJ2-3; D: TRBD2; size: .; DNA: TGCGCCAGCAGCCAATTACTGGGGGAACTAGCGGGAAGAACGCAGTATTTT; CDR3: CASSQLLGELAGRTQYF
V: TRBV19; J: TRBJ1-2; D: TRBD1; size: few; DNA: TGTGCCAGTAGTATCACAGGGGGCGCCGGTAACTATGGCTACACCTTC; CDR3: CASSITGGAGNYGYTF
V: TRBV30; J: TRBJ1-2; D: .; size: .; DNA: TGTGCCTGGAGTGTCTACAGATTATCCTCCTATGGCTACACCTTC; CDR3: CAWSVYRLSSYGYTF
V: TRBV3-1/TRBV3-2; J: TRBJ1-1; D: .; size: .; DNA: TGTGCCAGCAGCCAAAGGGGAGACAGCATGAACACTGAAGCTTTCTTT; CDR3: CASSQRGDSMNTEAFF
V: TRBV5-6; J: TRBJ2-2; D: .; size: .; DNA: TGTGCCAGCAGCTTGGGAAACGACGCCGGGGAGCTGTTTTTT; CDR3: CASSLGNDAGELFF
V: TRBV30; J: TRBJ2-3; D: TRBD2; size: .; DNA: TGTGCCTGGAGTTCCCGGCGGACTAGCGGGGGTTACACAGATACGCAGTATTTT; CDR3: CAWSSRRTSGGYTDTQYF
V: TRBV29-1; J: TRBJ2-2; D: .; size: .; DNA: TGCAGCGTTGGAGGGCGGGACTCATACACCGGGGAGCTGTTTTTT; CDR3: CSVGGRDSYTGELFF
V: TRBV10-3; J: TRBJ2-3; D: TRBD2; size: .; DNA: TGTGCCATCAGGGACCCGGGGCGGGAGGGCACAGATACGCAGTATTTT; CDR3: CAIRDPGREGTDTQYF
V: TRBV5-4; J: TRBJ2-7; D: TRBD1; size: .; DNA: TGTGCCAGCAGCCCCGACAGGGTTCGGACCCACGAGCAGTACTTC; CDR3: CASSPDRVRTHEQYF
V: TRBV28; J: TRBJ2-3; D: TRBD1; size: .; DNA: TGTGCCAGCAGCCACCCCGGGACAGCTACAGATACGCAGTATTTT; CDR3: CASSHPGTATDTQYF
V: TRBV6-6; J: TRBJ2-2; D: .; size: .; DNA: TGTGCCAGCATTCCTAGGGCCACCGGGGAGCTGTTTTTT; CDR3: CASIPRATGELFF
V: TRBV7-9; J: TRBJ2-1; D: .; size: .; DNA: TGTGCCAGCAGCCCTGCAGGGGATGAGCAGTTCTTC; CDR3: CASSPAGDEQFF
V: TRBV6-2/TRBV6-3; J: TRBJ2-3; D: TRBD2; size: once; DNA: TGTGCCAGCAGTCTATCGACTAGCGGGGATACGCAGTATTTT; CDR3: CASSLSTSGDTQYF
V: TRBV19; J: TRBJ1-1; D: .; size: .; DNA: TGTGCCGCCCGGCGAGGGAACACTGAAGCTTTCTTT; CDR3: CAARRGNTEAFF
V: TRBV5-1; J: TRBJ1-1; D: .; size: few; DNA: TGCGCCAGCAGCACCGGGCCAAACACTGAAGCTTTCTTT; CDR3: CASSTGPNTEAFF
V: TRBV19; J: TRBJ2-5; D: .; size: .; DNA: TGTGCCAGTAGCAAGGGACGGAGAGAGACCCAGTACTTC; CDR3: CASSKGRRETQYF
V: TRBV24-1; J: TRBJ2-5; D: TRBD1; size: once; DNA: TGTGCCACCAGTGATTTCAGGGGGCCCGAGACCCAGTACTTC; CDR3: CATSDFRGPETQYF
V: TRBV29-1; J: TRBJ1-6; D: TRBD1; size: .; DNA: TGCAGCGTGGGGGACAGGGCTAATTCACCCCTCCACTTT; CDR3: CSVGDRANSPLHF
V: TRBV11-3; J: TRBJ1-1; D: .; size: once; DNA: TGTGCCAGCAGCTTAGGGGGGAACACTGAAGCTTTCTTT; CDR3: CASSLGGNTEAFF
V: TRBV10-3; J: TRBJ1-1; D: TRBD1; size: .; DNA: TGTGCCATCAGGGCTGAGTTGGGACAGGGAAGCACTGAAGCTTTCTTT; CDR3: CAIRAELGQGSTEAFF
V: TRBV7-9; J: TRBJ2-1; D: .; size: .; DNA: TGTGCCAGCAGCTCGACCGGAGGGGGCCGCGGGGATGAGCAGTTCTTC; CDR3: CASSSTGGGRGDEQFF
V: TRBV5-4; J: TRBJ2-7; D: .; size: .; DNA: TGTGCCAGCAGCTTTGGGGACGGTTCCTACGAGCAGTACTTC; CDR3: CASSFGDGSYEQYF
V: TRBV28; J: TRBJ2-3; D: TRBD2; size: .; DNA: TGTGCCACCAAAGGTCCTAGCGGGAGAGGCACAGATACGCAGTATTTT; CDR3: CATKGPSGRGTDTQYF
V: TRBV5-5; J: TRBJ2-7; D: TRBD1; size: few; DNA: TGTGCCAGCAGCCCGGGACAGGGGGCCACCTACGAGCAGTACTTC; CDR3: CASSPGQGATYEQYF
V: TRBV7-2; J: TRBJ1-6; D: TRBD1; size: once; DNA: TGTGCCAGCAGCTTAATGGGACAGGGGGCAACGGGTAATTCACCCCTCCACTTT; CDR3: CASSLMGQGATGNSPLHF
V: TRBV6-1; J: TRBJ1-1; D: .; size: .; DNA: TGTGCCAGCAGTGAGGGTTTCGCGGACACTGAAGCTTTCTTT; CDR3: CASSEGFADTEAFF
V: TRBV7-2; J: TRBJ2-2; D: .; size: .; DNA: TGTGCCAGCAGCCCGGTCGTAGGCGGGGAGCTGTTTTTT; CDR3: CASSPVVGGELFF
V: TRBV21-1; J: TRBJ1-4; D: .; size: .; DNA: TGTGCCAGCAGCAAAGCGCTAACGGGGGCCCCTCGGACGTTTTTTGAAAAACTGTTTTTT; CDR3: CASSKALTGAPRTFFEKLFF
V: TRBV30; J: TRBJ1-5; D: .; size: .; DNA: TGTGCCTGGAGTGTACTACAGGGAGGGGGTCAGCCCCAGCATTTT; CDR3: CAWSVLQGGGQPQHF
V: TRBV4-2; J: TRBJ2-3; D: TRBD2; size: .; DNA: TGTGCCAGCAGCCAAGGGAGGGCTAGCGGGAGCCCAGATACGCAGTATTTT; CDR3: CASSQGRASGSPDTQYF
V: TRBV6-5; J: TRBJ1-2; D: TRBD1; size: .; DNA: TGTGCCAGCAGCTTCGGGGACAGAGATTCAAATGGCTACACCTTC; CDR3: CASSFGDRDSNGYTF
V: TRBV6-5; J: TRBJ1-2; D: TRBD1; size: .; DNA: TGTGCCAGCAGTTACGGCGGCAGGGGGGACTATGGCTACACCTTC; CDR3: CASSYGGRGDYGYTF
V: TRBV10-3; J: TRBJ2-1; D: TRBD1; size: .; DNA: TGTGCCATCAGTGAGTCCCGCGGACAGGGGAGGGATGGTGAGCAGTTCTTC; CDR3: CAISESRGQGRDGEQFF
V: TRBV19; J: TRBJ2-2; D: .; size: .; DNA: TGTGCCAGTAGTAGGACCCACATGACCGGGGAGCTGTTTTTT; CDR3: CASSRTHMTGELFF
V: TRBV10-3; J: TRBJ1-2; D: .; size: .; DNA: TGTGCCATCAGTGACCAACAGGGTTATGGCTACACCTTC; CDR3: CAISDQQGYGYTF
V: TRBV6-5; J: TRBJ1-5; D: TRBD1; size: .; DNA: TGTGCCAGCAGAGGGACAGTAGGCAATCAGCCCCAGCATTTT; CDR3: CASRGTVGNQPQHF
V: TRBV3-1/TRBV3-2; J: TRBJ2-7; D: .; size: .; DNA: TGTGCCAGCAGCCAAACGGGGCCCTACGAGCAGTACTTC; CDR3: CASSQTGPYEQYF
V: TRBV27; J: TRBJ2-7; D: TRBD1; size: .; DNA: TGTGCCAGCAAGGACAGGGGGGAAAGCTACGAGCAGTACTTC; CDR3: CASKDRGESYEQYF
V: TRBV21-1; J: TRBJ2-3; D: .; size: .; DNA: TGTGCCAGCACCCTAATAAACGACAGGAGCACAGATACGCAGTATTTT; CDR3: CASTLINDRSTDTQYF
V: TRBV30; J: TRBJ2-2; D: .; size: .; DNA: TGTGCCTGGAGGAAGGGGACCGGGGAGCTGTTTTTT; CDR3: CAWRKGTGELFF
V: TRBV11-2; J: TRBJ2-3; D: TRBD2; size: once; DNA: TGTGCCAGCAGTCCATCTAGCGGGAGGCCAGATACGCAGTATTTT; CDR3: CASSPSSGRPDTQYF
V: TRBV11-2; J: TRBJ2-7; D: .; size: .; DNA: TGTGCCAGCAGCTTAGTCCCCCGGACAGAGCCGTACGAGCAGTACTTC; CDR3: CASSLVPRTEPYEQYF
V: TRBV6-5; J: TRBJ1-2; D: TRBD1; size: .; DNA: TGTGCCAACGGACAGGGGGCCGGTGGCTACACCTTC; CDR3: CANGQGAGGYTF
V: TRBV18; J: TRBJ1-2; D: .; size: .; DNA: TGTGCCAGCTCGACGAATCGTGGAAACTATGGCTACACCTTC; CDR3: CASSTNRGNYGYTF
V: TRBV2; J: TRBJ1-2; D: TRBD1; size: .; DNA: TGTGCCAGCAGTGGGGACAGCTATGGCTACACCTTC; CDR3: CASSGDSYGYTF
V: TRBV29-1; J: TRBJ2-5; D: .; size: .; DNA: TGCAGCGTTAGGAGCAGCCAAGAGACCCAGTACTTC; CDR3: CSVRSSQETQYF